This entry describes one T cell receptor (beta chain). Its cognate antigen has yet to be identified. Within one base of it there is no much larger clone, and no base qualities were kept. V loses 1 base of germline sequence and J loses 1 base, and the interval between the two ends is 11 bases. The germline V gene specifies SGHDT as CDR1 and YYEEEE as CDR2. The CDR3 holds 15 amino acids from the cysteine to the phenylalanine. Only the CDR3 DNA is retained, 45 bases long and in frame from the first base. These data are taken from a study of cytomegalovirus exposure and HLA in healthy donors (dated by TCRdb to the late 2010s). Regarding the study in general: An earlier analysis of 587 of the donors reported approximately 260 Gb of sequence data and some 110 million unique TCR beta sequences obtained from some 170 million T cells. HLA typing included class I and class II loci at four-digit resolution. Genome-wide SNP genotypes for about three fifths of the roughly 670 donors were used in a later genetic analysis, which treated that subset as a discovery cohort. An earlier analysis of 587 of the donors used high-throughput TCR beta sequencing to judge whether each TCR beta V gene segment behaved as functional or pseudogenic. To study patterns of TCR occurrence, a later analysis re-analyzed previously published TCR beta repertoires from 550 to 800 donors and added high-resolution HLA genotyping. Of the roughly 410 genotyped donors, 81% were placed in the genetic ancestry cluster associated with self-reported Caucasian donors. An early release covering roughly 600 HLA-typed donors comprised approximately 290 gigabases of sequencing data and around 80 million unique TCR sequences. Rather than using new phenotypic data, the later analysis identified candidate immune exposures from TCR beta sequences and from how often those sequences occurred across donors. All discovery cohort repertoires had been generated on a single sequencing platform. In addition to the first cohort of roughly 670 subjects, a separate validation cohort of 100 to 150 different subjects was used. Several DR-DQ haplotypes were handled as single units for association and clustering, since linkage in the cohort was strong. The T cell repertoires of some 670 subjects were profiled by immunosequencing and related to cytomegalovirus serostatus. The study aimed to test whether signatures of past pathogen exposure could be identified by cataloging public T cell receptors. High-throughput TCR immunosequencing, statistical association of individual TCRs with disease status, and machine learning were combined to predict cytomegalovirus infection status. Donor age, sex, ethnicity and CMV serostatus were collected together with the repertoire data. Typing coverage varied by locus: roughly 629-640 donors for A, B, C, DRB1 and DQB1; approximately 560 for DQA1; some 610 for DPA1; roughly 470 for DPB1. Among several hundred genotyped donors of the cohort, an average of approximately 240,000 unique TCR beta nucleotide sequences was sequenced per donor, of which approximately 19% were non-productive.

Libraries were made using the immunoSEQ multiplex PCR assay. The multiplex PCR relied on a mix of 60 forward primers for TCR Vbeta segments and 13 reverse primers for TCR Jbeta segments. The CDR3 region of rearranged TCR beta genes was amplified from genomic DNA with a multiplex PCR assay. Amplified TCR beta libraries were sequenced as 87-base-pair reads on the Illumina HiSeq System. The study's processing was this. A later analysis tallied tens of millions of unique TCR beta chains across the 550 to 850 repertoires, and around 9.9 million of those chains were shared by two or more donors. Raw reads were error-corrected and collapsed into unique sequences by a nearest-neighbor algorithm in which closely related sequences were merged to remove PCR and sequencing errors. V, D and J gene segments were assigned by aligning CDR3 sequences to IMGT reference sequences. For a sequence to be retained, a match of at least six nucleotides to both a V gene segment and a J gene segment was required. Rearrangements were classified as productive when the CDR3 lacked stop codons and remained in frame with V and J, and all other rearrangements were classified as non-productive. Following IMGT convention, CDR3 was defined as the stretch from the second conserved V-encoded cysteine to the conserved J-encoded phenylalanine. The earlier analysis of roughly 590 of the donors excluded any sequence lacking an unambiguous match to a single V gene segment. An earlier analysis of fewer than 650 of the donors classified V segments as functional when productive rearrangements were above 56.7% and as segregating when the standard deviation between donors was above 5%. A statistical classification framework was built to diagnose cytomegalovirus status from the catalog of TCR beta chain sequences. In a later analysis, TCR nucleotide sequences were compared against IMGT/GENE-DB human TR gene sequences so that V and J genes could be assigned. Using the TCRdist pipeline, a later analysis assigned CDR3 sequences along with most-parsimonious VDJ recombination scenarios. In a later analysis, each TCR beta chain was defined by its CDR3 amino acid sequence together with its V-gene family, and reads without a unique V-gene family were excluded. To address suspected cross-contamination and a sequencing artifact, a later analysis removed approximately 590 highly shared, low-generation-probability nucleotide sequences. For each public chain, a later analysis derived a clonal expansion index from normalized ranks of inferred template counts within each repertoire. In a later analysis, generation probabilities were computed with a VDJ recombination model fitted to out-of-frame rearrangements, and the resulting probabilities were checked against IGoR. In a later analysis, TCR-TCR, TCR-HLA and TCR-CMV co-occurrence was scored with hypergeometric tests, and a repertoire-size bias correction was applied to TCR pairs. In a later analysis, false discovery rates were estimated by permuting HLA or CMV assignments 20 times. In a later analysis, co-occurring TCRs were grouped using DBSCAN, with TCRdist sequence similarity added in when clustering inside HLA-allele-positive subsets. Repertoires with fewer than 30,000 or more than 120,000 public chains, plus five repertoires with anomalous nucleotide sharing, were excluded from co-occurrence clustering. Imported from immuneACCESS, the table was reduced by TCRdb to in-frame sequences with V and J called. These copies leave out some clones; in studies compared against another copy, an unresolved V gene accounts for under half, and the cause of the remainder is not known. The DNA was the basis for D and trimming; V, J and clone size are from that table. This sample is represented by roughly 90,000 clones; about four fifths of them were singletons. The ten largest account for roughly 2.2% of the sample.

General findings and caveats noted by the study authors: Because counts were too low, fewer than 20 rarely observed V segments, including chromosome 9 orphons, were excluded from the earlier analysis of 587 of the donors. The classifier was reported to diagnose cytomegalovirus status with high specificity and sensitivity in both the original and validation cohorts. The presence/absence analyses assumed that sequencing depth was roughly uniform across donors, and that assumption may not be true. In the study, some 160 TCR beta chains were listed as associated with cytomegalovirus. A further reported finding was that TCR beta sequences accurately predicted the HLA-A and HLA-B alleles for most subjects in the first cohort. In a later genetic analysis, fewer N-insertions in productive TCRs were reported among donors in an Asian-associated ancestry cluster than the approximately 710-donor mean. A later analysis associated 15,000 or so TCR beta sequences with specific HLA alleles at a false discovery rate of 0.05. Most TCR sequences were seen in very few donors, while some public TCRs were found in many individuals. In a later analysis, HLA-associated TCR beta chains were found to be more clonally expanded and to have lower generation probabilities than equally common non-associated chains. In vitro tests confirmed that a few of the cytomegalovirus-associated TCR beta chains recognize cytomegalovirus antigens. In a later analysis, the rate of TCR association differed among HLA loci, with DRB1 alleles having the most associated TCRs and HLA-C alleles having the fewest. It was suggested by the authors that the approach could potentially be generalized to other disease states and immunological phenotypes. Only TCR beta chains were sequenced in this cohort, and the absence of alpha or paired-chain data limited detectable features. Most CMV-associated TCR beta chains appeared to be HLA-restricted in a later analysis, and the HLA associations seemed to be driven largely by CMV exposure. Because HLA typing was unavailable for some donors at each locus, only the typed subset was used in association tests. Some IMGT-functional V segments, including TRBV6-2 and TRBV6-3, could not be distinguished by the 87-base-pair reads and were therefore excluded. Broadly in line with IMGT annotations, most TCR beta V segments showed up in productive rearrangements about 87% or about 30% of the time in an earlier analysis of 587 of the donors. A cluster of highly shared sequence variants was judged likely to be a technical artifact of the sequencing pipeline. Immune exposure information for the cohort was limited to CMV serostatus. When HLA alleles, especially DR and DQ, strongly co-occurred, TCR associations were difficult to assign to individual alleles. In a later analysis, several top co-occurrence clusters were reported to appear linked to parvovirus B19, influenza, CMV and Epstein-Barr virus. Correlated functional status among segregating V segments might reflect linkage disequilibrium, but an unknown experimental factor could not be ruled out. In a later genetic analysis, a missense DCLRE1C variant was associated with V-gene and J-gene trimming of TCR beta chains, and the association was replicated in an independent cohort.

In total, approximately 690 healthy bone marrow donors made up the cohort. Cohort members were all nominally healthy when sampled, although unrecorded immune exposures were likely present. The donor tested CMV seronegative and was one of the 352 seronegative cohort members. A peripheral blood sample was provided by each donor, and peripheral blood mononuclear cells were used for TCR beta sequencing. Genomic DNA was extracted from the blood cell samples with the Qiagen DNeasy Blood Extraction Kit. The chain joins TRBV5-6 to TRBJ1-1; the D region possibly corresponds to TRBD1 (6 bases align). The origin of this receptor is a man younger than 30 in good health and CMV-seronegative. Material for sequencing was PBMCs. The DNA sequence is TGTGCCAGCAGCTTGAGGACAGTCGGGAACACTGAAGCTTTCTTT. Protein translation: CASSLRTVGNTEAFF.